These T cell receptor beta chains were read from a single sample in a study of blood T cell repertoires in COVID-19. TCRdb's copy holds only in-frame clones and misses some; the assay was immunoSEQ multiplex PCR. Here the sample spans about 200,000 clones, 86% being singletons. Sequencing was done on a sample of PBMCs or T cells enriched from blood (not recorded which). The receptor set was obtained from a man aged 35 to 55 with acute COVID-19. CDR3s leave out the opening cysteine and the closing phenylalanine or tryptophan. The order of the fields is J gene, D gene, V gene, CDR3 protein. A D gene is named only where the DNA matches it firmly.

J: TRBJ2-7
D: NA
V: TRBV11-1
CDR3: ASSLFGLAGEQY

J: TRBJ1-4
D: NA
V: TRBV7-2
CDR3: ASSFEPSYSGGEKLF

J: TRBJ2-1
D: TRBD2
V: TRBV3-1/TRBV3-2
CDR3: ASSLAGGRNNEQF

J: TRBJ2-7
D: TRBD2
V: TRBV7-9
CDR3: ASSLAGGGRAHEQY

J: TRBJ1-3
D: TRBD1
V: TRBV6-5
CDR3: ASSYRGPGNTIY

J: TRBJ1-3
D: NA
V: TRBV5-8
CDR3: ASSLRGDPGNTIY

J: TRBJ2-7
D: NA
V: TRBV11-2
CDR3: ASSATPDYYEQY

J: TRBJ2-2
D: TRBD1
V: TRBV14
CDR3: ASSHRGTGTGELF

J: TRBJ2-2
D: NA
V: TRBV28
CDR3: ASKGQGRTGELF

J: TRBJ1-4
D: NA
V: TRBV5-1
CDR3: ASSFHGLNEKLF

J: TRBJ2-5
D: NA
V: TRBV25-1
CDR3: ASSRSQETQY

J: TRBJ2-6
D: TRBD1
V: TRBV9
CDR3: ASSPGTGYSGANVLT

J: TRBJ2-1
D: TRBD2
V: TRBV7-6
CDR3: ASSSQTSGSRHEQF

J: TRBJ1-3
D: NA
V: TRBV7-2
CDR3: ASGAWAGNTIY

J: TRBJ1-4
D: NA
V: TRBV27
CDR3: ASSALGREHEKLF

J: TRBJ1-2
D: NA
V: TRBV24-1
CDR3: ATSDLDTSGFRGYT

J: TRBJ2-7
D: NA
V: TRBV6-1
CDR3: ASSSPDSYEQY

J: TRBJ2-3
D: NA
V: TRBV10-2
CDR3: ASSDRTGTDTQY

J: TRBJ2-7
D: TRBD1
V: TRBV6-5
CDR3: ASSSGGGQGDRQY

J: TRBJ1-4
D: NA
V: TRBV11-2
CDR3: ASSLITGSANEKLF

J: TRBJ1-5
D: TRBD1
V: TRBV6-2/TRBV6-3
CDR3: ASSYPRTGYSNQPQH

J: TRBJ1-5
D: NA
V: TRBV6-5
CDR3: ASSYVGGSGQPQH

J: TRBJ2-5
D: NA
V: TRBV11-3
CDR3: ASSSGTNQETQY

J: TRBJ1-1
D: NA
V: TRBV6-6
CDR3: ASSRGLGSLEAF

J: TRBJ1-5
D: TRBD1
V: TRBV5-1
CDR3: ASSPGQTNQPQH

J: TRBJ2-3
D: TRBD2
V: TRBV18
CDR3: ASSPGLAYTDTQY

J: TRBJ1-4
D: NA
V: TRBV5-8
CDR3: ASSFSGREKLF

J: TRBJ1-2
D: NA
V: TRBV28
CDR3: ASSPVNYGYT

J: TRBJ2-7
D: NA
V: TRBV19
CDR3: ASSKRATYEQY

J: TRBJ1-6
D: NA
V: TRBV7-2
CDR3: ASSLAVRGSPLH

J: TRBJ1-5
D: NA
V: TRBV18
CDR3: ASSALQGGNQPQH

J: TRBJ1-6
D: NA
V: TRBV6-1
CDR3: ASSVPRAPSYNSPLH

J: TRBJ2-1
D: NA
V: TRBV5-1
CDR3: ASSLSASMLDEQF

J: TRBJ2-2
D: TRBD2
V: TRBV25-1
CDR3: ASSEGLASKVVGELF

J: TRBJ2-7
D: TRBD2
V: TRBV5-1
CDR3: ASSLAGGSSYEQY

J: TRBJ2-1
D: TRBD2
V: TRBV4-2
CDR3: ASSQWLAGYNEQF

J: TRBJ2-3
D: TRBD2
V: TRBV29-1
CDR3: SAATSGGTDTQY

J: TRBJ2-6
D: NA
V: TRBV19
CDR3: ASSSDRSSGANVLT

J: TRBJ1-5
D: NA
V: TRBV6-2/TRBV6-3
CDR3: ASSDWGEQPQH

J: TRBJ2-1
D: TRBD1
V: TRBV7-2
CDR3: ASSSRDSYNEQF

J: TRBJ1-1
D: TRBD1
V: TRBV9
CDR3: ASSVGQGTEAF

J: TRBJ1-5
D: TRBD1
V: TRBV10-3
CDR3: AISGGDRNQPQH

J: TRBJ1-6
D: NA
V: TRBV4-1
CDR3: ASSPAANSPLH

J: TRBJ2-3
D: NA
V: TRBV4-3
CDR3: ASSPTGDNTDTQY

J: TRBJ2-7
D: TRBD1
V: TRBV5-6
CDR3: ASSLGTGAREQY

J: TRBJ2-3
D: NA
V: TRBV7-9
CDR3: ASTPKERSVSDTQY

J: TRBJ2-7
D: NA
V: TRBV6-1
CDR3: ASSEIWRQQQY

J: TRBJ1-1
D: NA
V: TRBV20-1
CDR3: SVVSRAF

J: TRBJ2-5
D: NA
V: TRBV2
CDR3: ASSTGETQY

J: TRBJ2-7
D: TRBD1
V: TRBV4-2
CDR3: ASSPVGQGARYEQY

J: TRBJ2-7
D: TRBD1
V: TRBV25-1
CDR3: ASSGSKTGVRYEQY

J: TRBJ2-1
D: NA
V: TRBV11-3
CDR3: ASSLAGVYNEQF

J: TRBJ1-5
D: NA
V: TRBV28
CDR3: ASGSSNQPQH

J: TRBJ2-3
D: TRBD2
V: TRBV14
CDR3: ASSHGRTSDARDTQY

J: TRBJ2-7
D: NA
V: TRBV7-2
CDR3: ASSLGRRYEQY

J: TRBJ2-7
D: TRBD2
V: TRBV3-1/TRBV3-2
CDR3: ASSQAWTSGSEEQY

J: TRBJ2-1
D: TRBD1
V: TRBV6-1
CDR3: ASSEAEPGQAYNEQF

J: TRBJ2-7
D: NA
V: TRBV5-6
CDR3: ASSQGSGGYEQY

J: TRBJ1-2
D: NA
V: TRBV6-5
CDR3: ASSYSVIHAGGYT

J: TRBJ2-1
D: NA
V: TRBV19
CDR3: ASSIADEQF